This T cell receptor beta chain emerged from a study of shared clonotypes between healthy human individuals (dated by TCRdb to about 2020). About the investigation overall: The cohort comprised a couple of women and a few men aged 18 to 49 years. To estimate repertoire size and how much clonotype sharing occurs between individuals, the study deeply sequenced the blood TCR repertoires of several healthy adults. For each donor, CD4 naive and CD4 memory were each run on three plates, CD8 naive on two plates, and CD8 memory on one plate. To increase sequencing depth and limit assay-specific biases, different laboratories used diverse techniques to prepare libraries and sequence TCR repertoires. Leukapheresis yielded between about 0.85 and 10 billion PBMCs per donor.

As to this clone: The antigen it recognizes is unknown. Base quality data are lacking; no much larger clone is found one base away. Other DNA sequences of this sample code for an identical CDR3.

The CDR3, from cysteine to phenylalanine, totals 11 residues. Of the read, only the CDR3 DNA is kept; its 33 bases are in frame from base 1. CDR1 is given as LNHDA and CDR2 as SQIVND, both from the germline V gene (reference sequence). At the junction V is shortened by 4 bases and J by 2 bases, with 0 bases in between. The donors were healthy, HIV-negative adults who had no recently reported acute infections or vaccinations. All donors were Caucasian adults living in Nashville, Tennessee, USA. CD4+ T cells were enriched by magnetic negative selection; naive cells were then positively selected on CD45RA, and the negative fraction formed the memory subset. After blood collection by leukapheresis, PBMCs were isolated using Ficoll-Histopaque density gradient centrifugation and then cryopreserved in the vapor phase of liquid nitrogen. Purity and quantity of every magnetically sorted T cell population were checked by analytical flow cytometry. Genomic DNA was isolated from each sorted fraction and quantified by UV absorbance on a Nanodrop 2000c.

Results the study describes overall, beyond this receptor: The genetic and exposure-history diversity represented was limited by the small number of donors. Even with the large sequencing depth, rarefaction of the sorted-subset datasets indicated that sequencing was incomplete. Approximately 4.8% of naive CD4, 3.5% of naive CD8, about 2.4% of memory CD4, and 0.4% of memory CD8 clonotypes were shared across a few donors. Based on pairwise subsampling, the degree of clonotype sharing among donors was expected to be affected by sequencing depth. Naive subsets generally had larger estimated clonotype richness than memory subsets did. Sampling was restricted to blood, and TCR repertoires in tissue are likely to differ from TCR repertoires in blood. Compared with non-shared clonotypes, clonotypes shared by all four sorted-subset donors had higher generation probabilities.

Using the deep immunoSEQ assay, TCR CDR3 regions were amplified from genomic DNA by multiplex PCR. Extracted genomic DNA from each cell subset was spread evenly across all wells of several immunoSEQ 96-well plates, with each plate serving as a replicate. Each replicate PCR for sorted subsets received approximately 220 ng genomic DNA, equal to about 30,000 T cell genomes. The purified libraries were quantified using a Qubit 3.0 fluorometer, sized with a Bioanalyzer 2100, and then quantified again using the KAPA Library Quantification kit. Every immunoSEQ 96-well plate was sequenced on a separate single-read 150-cycle Illumina NextSeq 550 flow cell. Concerning the study's data processing: The immunoSEQ output contained only junctional sequences without quality scores, so filtering could not match that applied to full-length reads. To assign V/J genes and CDR3, sequences were annotated using PyIR, a Python wrapper for IgBLAST v1.9, with IMGT germline references. Reads with weak V/J assignments (E-value above 1e-6), missing CDR3, stop codons, out-of-frame junctions, or ambiguous translated residues were removed. V3J clonotypes were defined as sequences sharing an identical inferred V gene, J gene, and CDR3 amino acid sequence. To compute the percentage overlap between repertoires, the number of shared unique clonotypes was divided by the size of the smaller repertoire. Repertoire richness was assessed with RTK rarefaction, the Chao1 estimator, and Recon v2.1 estimates of unobserved clonotypes. Generation probabilities were computed with OLGA for all TCRbeta clonotypes obtained by the gDNA method from a handful of donors. TCRdb took this table from immuneACCESS and kept in-frame rearrangements with V and J called. Such tables lack part of the clones; where checked against another copy, unresolved V genes explain under half of the gap, and the rest is unexplained. The V and J calls and clone size were taken over from that table, and D and trimming were inferred from the DNA. This sample comprises roughly 2.2 million clones, about 92% of them detected only once. The top ten constitute about 0.39% of the sample.

The sample comprised naive CD4+ T cells from PBMCs. Reading the label with the study, this specimen's cell subset or site is: CD45RA+ positively selected. The sequence links TRBV19 to TRBJ1-5, with no confident D gene call. This receptor was identified in a man between 18 and 29 years old in good health. Some clones in this sample may be carry-over from other donors' samples. The CDR3 region has the sequence CASSSNQPQHF. The bases read TGTGCCAGTAGTAGCAATCAGCCCCAGCATTTT.